The clone carrying this TCR beta chain was counted many times. Its antigen is unknown. The data stem from a study of T cells after posttransplantation cyclophosphamide. Notes on the study in general: Later blood repertoires were often dominated by clones from the donor CD8+ memory compartment.

V lost 6 bases and J 2 bases, leaving 13 bases between the germline ends. Germline loops: CDR1 KGHSH, CDR2 LQKENI. The CDR3 spans 14 residues. Assay used: immunoSEQ multiplex PCR; TCRdb lists only in-frame clones, some missing. The repertoire consists of about 41,000 clones, none detected only once. The sequence derives from a man younger than 40 in good health and a related stem cell transplant donor. The sample comprised PBMCs. V gene TRBV18 combines with J gene TRBJ1-2, with a weak D call TRBD1 (6 bases). The CDR3, as DNA: TGTGCCAGCTCCGCAGGGGCAGGGAACTATGGCTACACCTTC. Protein sequence: CASSAGAGNYGYTF.